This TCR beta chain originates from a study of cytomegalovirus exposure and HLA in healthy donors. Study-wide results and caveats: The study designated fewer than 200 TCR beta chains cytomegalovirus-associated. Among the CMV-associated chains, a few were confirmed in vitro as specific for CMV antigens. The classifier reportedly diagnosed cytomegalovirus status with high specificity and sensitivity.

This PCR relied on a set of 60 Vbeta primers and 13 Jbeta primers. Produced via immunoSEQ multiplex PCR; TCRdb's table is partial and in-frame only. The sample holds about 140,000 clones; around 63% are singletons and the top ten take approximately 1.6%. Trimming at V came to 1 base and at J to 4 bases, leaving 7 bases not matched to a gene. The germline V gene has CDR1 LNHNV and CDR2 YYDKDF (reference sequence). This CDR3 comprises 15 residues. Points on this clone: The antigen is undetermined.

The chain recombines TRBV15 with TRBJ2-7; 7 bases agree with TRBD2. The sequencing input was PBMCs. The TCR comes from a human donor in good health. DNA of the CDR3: TGTGCCACCAGCAGAGGCTTGGGACTAAGGTACGAGCAGTACTTC. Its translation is CATSRGLGLRYEQYF.